The TCR beta chain under discussion was sequenced for a study of shared clonotypes between healthy human individuals. The wider study: Every donor yielded three CD4 naive, three CD4 memory, two CD8 naive and one CD8 memory plate.

V dropped 7 bases and J dropped 10 bases, with 19 bases sitting between them. The CDR3 contains 13 residues. CDR1 and CDR2 (germline): SEHNR, FQNEAQ (reference sequence). The data were produced by immunoSEQ multiplex PCR, yet TCRdb's version contains in-frame clones alone and is incomplete. In the table there are 550,000 to 850,000 clones, 55% to 80% of which are singletons. Donors included only healthy HIV-negative adults lacking recent acute infections or vaccinations. Donors were Caucasian adults residing in Nashville, Tennessee, USA. Specimen: memory CD4+ T cells sorted from blood. Indicated subset: CD45RA-negative fraction. The gene calls are TRBV7-9 and TRBJ1-1; no firm D call. The receptor was derived from a woman in her twenties or thirties in good health. CDR3 residues: CASICAKVWVAFF. DNA of the CDR3: TGTGCCAGCATCTGCGCGAAGGTTTGGGTAGCTTTCTTT.